This T cell receptor (beta chain) appears in the sequencing data of a study of shared clonotypes between healthy human individuals. Naive CD8 cells were CD45RO-negative, positively selected for CCR7, excluding terminally differentiated effector memory CD45RA+ cells. Every donor, a Caucasian adult, lived in Nashville, Tennessee. Only in-frame clones appear in the TCRdb table, and some are missing; sequencing was by immunoSEQ multiplex PCR. The sample lists millions of clones, around 96% occurring once. V was clipped by 0 bases and J by 3 bases, with 16 bases between them. This CDR3 has 16 amino acids. CDR1 is SGHDT and CDR2 is YYEEEE in the germline V gene.

V usage is TRBV5-6 and J usage is TRBJ2-7; TRBD2 might be the D (7 bases). The source material was naive CD8+ T cells sorted from blood. The receptor comes from a man younger than 35 in good health. The CDR3 DNA reads TGTGCCAGCAGCTTGGCCTCGGGGGGCTGGGACTACGAGCAGTACTTC. Amino acid sequence: CASSLASGGWDYEQYF.